This T cell receptor beta chain stems from a study of T cells in localized non-small cell lung cancer. General observations from the study: The study sequenced only one region of the tumor. As a result, intratumor heterogeneity could not be excluded and remains possible. The study linked higher blood T cell density to longer overall survival. Median detection of top 100 tumor clones in adjacent lung was about 52 clones. Highest T cell clonality was seen in uninvolved adjacent lung, surpassing that measured in tumor.

Only in-frame clones appear in the TCRdb table, and some are missing; sequencing was by immunoSEQ multiplex PCR. The sample yields about 59,000 clones, over 85% seen once. V shed 0 bases and J shed 0 bases, with 10 bases lying between them. Germline V gene data show CDR1 as SGDLS and CDR2 as YYNGEE. The CDR3 is 16 residues long. A word on this clone: The antigen remains undetermined.

This specimen consisted of peripheral blood, obtained before any cancer treatment. This clonotype was sampled from a man between 40 and 70 years old with stage I squamous cell lung carcinoma. V and J are TRBV9 and TRBJ1-3, with D maybe TRBD1 (5 bases). CDR3: CASSVGTPSSGNTIYF. DNA for the CDR3: TGTGCCAGCAGCGTAGGGACACCTAGCTCTGGAAACACCATATATTTT. Together with reference TRBV9 and TRBJ1-3, the CDR3 gives the full variable domain: DSGVTQTPKHLITATGQRVTLRCSPRSGDLSVYWYQQSLDQGLQFLIQYYNGEERAKGNILERFSAQQFPDLHSELNLSSLELGDSALYFCASSVGTPSSGNTIYFGEGSWLTVV.